One T cell receptor beta chain is described in this entry. What it binds is unknown. The sample originates from a study of T cells in Graves' hyperthyroidism and ophthalmopathy. About the research overall: The initial diagnosis was the point when peripheral blood was collected, ahead of any treatment.

RNA transcripts yielded amplified TCR beta CDR3 regions. The HTBI primer set was used in a first-round RT-PCR of the TCR CDR3. In TCRdb, the multiplex PCR reads were re-called with MiXCR into one record per CDR3 protein. The sample lists hundreds of thousands of distinct CDR3 sequences; roughly 19% were seen once. Study-wide points: Expanded thyroid clonotypes (above 0.001) were mostly also found in blood.

From germline, CDR1 is LNHDA and CDR2 SQIVND (reference sequence). Trimming pared 1 base from V and 6 bases from J, leaving 7 bases between. The CDR3 runs 13 residues. The source material was blood. V gene TRBV19 combines with J gene TRBJ2-1; D unresolved. The TCR sequence derives from a man aged 45-65 years with Graves' ophthalmopathy. The CDR3 sequence is CASSIAASNEQFF. The CDR3 DNA is TGTGCCAGTAGTATAGCAGCATCCAATGAGCAGTTCTTC.